Listed below are T cell receptor beta chains from one sample, sequenced in a study of T cell repertoires in cytomegalovirus infection. MiXCR, applied by TCRdb to the reads, yields one record per CDR3 protein. The table lists a few hundred thousand distinct CDR3 sequences, over 15% of them singletons. The sample comprised CD8+ T cells from PBMCs. The receptors stem from a human donor in good health (CMV status not recorded). Some clones in this sample may be carry-over from other donors' samples. Each CDR3 is given with its conserved first and last residue. The order of the fields is clone size, D gene, V gene, J gene, CDR3 DNA, CDR3 protein. The D gene is left open where the match is weak. The size of a clone is reported for some rows only, either as once, few or many, or as a class for expanded clones.

>once|-|TRBV4-1|TRBJ2-3
TGCGCCAGCAGCCAAGGGGCAGCGTCTAGCACAGATACGCAGTATTTT
CASSQGAASSTDTQYF
>-|-|TRBV28|TRBJ1-5
TGTGCCAGCAACCTATCGACAGGAGGCGGTCAGCCCCAGCATTTT
CASNLSTGGGQPQHF
>many|-|TRBV6-2/TRBV6-3|TRBJ1-5
TGTGCCAGCAGCCCCGGGACATCAAGCAATCAGCCCCAGCATTTT
CASSPGTSSNQPQHF
>many|TRBD2|TRBV12-3/TRBV12-4|TRBJ2-1
TGTGCCAGCAGTTTTGTGGCGGGGGCCTACAATGAGCAGTTCTTC
CASSFVAGAYNEQFF
>-|-|TRBV4-3|TRBJ2-1
TGCGCCAGCAGCCAAGACAGGGGTGGTGAGCAGTTCTTC
CASSQDRGGEQFF
>few|-|TRBV27|TRBJ1-3
TGTGCCAGCAGTTTATCCGGGGGTTGGAACACCATATATTTT
CASSLSGGWNTIYF
>few|-|TRBV19|TRBJ1-1
TGTGCCACGACCCTGGTTGGGCAGGCGAACACTGAAGCTTTCTTT
CATTLVGQANTEAFF
>-|-|TRBV7-9|TRBJ2-1
TGTGCCAGCAGCTTAGCGGGATACAGGGATCTTAATGAGCAGTTCTTC
CASSLAGYRDLNEQFF
>-|-|TRBV6-2/TRBV6-3|TRBJ1-1
TGTGCCAGCAGTTACTTGACAGAAATGAACACTGAAGCTTTCTTT
CASSYLTEMNTEAFF
>-|TRBD1|TRBV7-9|TRBJ1-6
TGTGCCAGCAGCTCCACCGGGACAGCGTTCTATAATTCACCCCTCCACTTT
CASSSTGTAFYNSPLHF
>few|-|TRBV19|TRBJ1-5
TGTGCCAGTAGTATATATTTGGGACAGCCCCAGCATTTT
CASSIYLGQPQHF
>many|TRBD1|TRBV7-8|TRBJ2-2
TGTGCCAGCAGCCAACGCTCCCGGACAGGGAGCACCGGGGAGCTGTTTTTT
CASSQRSRTGSTGELFF
>many|TRBD1|TRBV7-9|TRBJ2-5
TGTGCCAGCAGCCGATCCGACAGGGCCCAAGAGACCCAGTACTTC
CASSRSDRAQETQYF
>few|-|TRBV9|TRBJ1-3
TGTGCCAGCAGCGACCACAGGGTGCGGGAAATAAACACCATATATTTT
CASSDHRVREINTIYF
>few|-|TRBV29-1|TRBJ1-5
TGCAGCGTTGCGGACGGCACGGATCAGCCCCAGCATTTT
CSVADGTDQPQHF
>-|-|TRBV20-1|TRBJ2-2
TGCAGTGCTAGAGACCGAGAGGGAGGCACCGGGGAGCTGTTTTTT
CSARDREGGTGELFF
>-|-|TRBV7-9|TRBJ2-5
TGCTCCGGCGTCGGAAAGTGGGACCAAGAGACCCAGTACTTC
CSGVGKWDQETQYF
>-|-|TRBV7-2|TRBJ1-6
TGTGCCAGCAGCTTATTCGGGGCCTCCTATAATTCACCCCTCCACTTT
CASSLFGASYNSPLHF
>-|-|TRBV5-1|TRBJ2-3
TGCGCCAGCAGCACCGCGGAGGGTAGCGAGGGGGCAGATACGCAGTATTTT
CASSTAEGSEGADTQYF
>few|-|TRBV29-1|TRBJ2-7
TGCAGCGTTGAATTTACAGATACCTACGAGCAGTACTTC
CSVEFTDTYEQYF
>many|TRBD1|TRBV7-9|TRBJ1-1
TGTGCCAGCAGCTCGGACAGGGTTGAAGCTTTCTTT
CASSSDRVEAFF
>few|TRBD1|TRBV7-9|TRBJ2-2
TGTGCCAGCAGCCGCACAGACAGGGGGCTTCGCACCGGGGAGCTGTTTTTT
CASSRTDRGLRTGELFF
>many|TRBD1|TRBV7-2|TRBJ1-5
TGTGCCAGCAGCCCAGAGGGACAGGGCAGGCAGCCCCAGCATTTT
CASSPEGQGRQPQHF
>many|-|TRBV6-1|TRBJ2-6
TGTGCCAGCAGTGCAGGGCACTCTGGGGCCAACGTCCTGACTTTC
CASSAGHSGANVLTF
>many|TRBD2|TRBV7-2|TRBJ2-1
TGTGCCAGCAGCCTCGCTAGCGGGGGGATCTACAATGAGCAGTTCTTC
CASSLASGGIYNEQFF
>few|-|TRBV12-3/TRBV12-4|TRBJ2-5
TGTGCCAGCAGTTTAGCGCACGGAGAGACCCAGTACTTC
CASSLAHGETQYF
>few|TRBD1|TRBV28|TRBJ1-6
TGTGCCAGCGCAGAGACAGGGGTATCCAGGTCGGGTTCACCCCTCCACTTT
CASAETGVSRSGSPLHF
>many|TRBD1|TRBV6-1|TRBJ2-1
TGTGCCAGCAGTGGAGGGACAGGGGAGGTCCATGAGCAGTTCTTC
CASSGGTGEVHEQFF
>many|TRBD2|TRBV7-2|TRBJ2-1
TGTGCCAGCAGCTTTAACCTAGCGGGGGGGCTGGATGAGCAGTTCTTC
CASSFNLAGGLDEQFF
>-|-|TRBV29-1|TRBJ1-2
TGCAGCGTTGTCGGGGCAGGGGTGCATGGCTACACCTTC
CSVVGAGVHGYTF
>-|TRBD1|TRBV7-9|TRBJ1-2
TGTGCCAGCAGCCAAGGGACAGGGGATGGCTACACCTTC
CASSQGTGDGYTF
>-|TRBD1|TRBV4-2|TRBJ2-7
TGTGCCAGCAGCCAGGGTCGGACAGGAGCCTACGAGCAGTACTTC
CASSQGRTGAYEQYF
>many|-|TRBV7-8|TRBJ2-7
TGTGCCAGCAGCTCCGCCGGGGGTTACGAGCAGTACTTC
CASSSAGGYEQYF
>-|TRBD1|TRBV6-5|TRBJ1-2
TGTGCCAGCAGCGGGGGACAGTTCTCTAACTATGGCTACACCTTC
CASSGGQFSNYGYTF
>once|-|TRBV5-6|TRBJ2-7
TGTGCCAGCAGCTTGGTCCGGGACACCTACTCCTACGAGCAGTACTTC
CASSLVRDTYSYEQYF
>-|TRBD1|TRBV7-6|TRBJ2-7
TGTGCCCTACAGGGGGGCGAGTCGTTATACGAGCAGTACTTC
CALQGGESLYEQYF
>-|-|TRBV5-6|TRBJ1-2
TGTGCCGGCAACGACATGGCTAACTATGGCTACACCTTC
CAGNDMANYGYTF